These 28 T cell receptor beta chains were all obtained from the same sample, sequenced in a study of shared clonotypes between healthy human individuals. TCRdb's copy holds only in-frame clones and misses some; the assay was immunoSEQ multiplex PCR. The sample has about 1.5 million clones; nearly 99% are singletons. Sequencing was done on a sample of naive CD4+ T cells sorted from blood. Subset denoted: CD45RA+ positively selected. The receptor source for this set is a man younger than 40 in good health.

This rearrangement joins TRBV7-8 to TRBJ2-7; 9 bases agree with TRBD2. V trimming: 2 bases; J trimming: 2 bases; junction bases outside the gene matches: 7. Germline loops: CDR1 SGHVS, CDR2 FQNEAQ. This CDR3 region has 16 residues. The CDR3 loop is CASSLRGASGTYEQYF. The CDR3 region has the DNA TGTGCCAGCAGCTTACGAGGGGCTAGCGGGACCTACGAGCAGTACTTC.

The DNA of the CDR3 is TGTGCCAGTAGGCCGGGACAGCCTTTTCTCTCTGGAAACACCATATATTTT. Protein sequence: CASRPGQPFLSGNTIYF. The chain recombines TRBV19 with TRBJ1-3, with 7 positions matching TRBD1. Germline CDR1 LNHDA, CDR2 SQIVND (reference sequence). Unmatched junction bases numbered 11, after V lost 6 bases and J lost 0 bases. This CDR3 is 17 amino acids long. The full variable domain, rest sourced from reference TRBV19 and TRBJ1-3, is DGGITQSPKYLFRKEGQNVTLSCEQNLNHDAMYWYRQDPGQGLRLIYYSQIVNDFQKGDIAEGYSVSREKKESFPLTVTSAQKNPTAFYLCASRPGQPFLSGNTIYFGEGSWLTVV.

The genes are TRBV7-9 and TRBJ2-3; unclear D gene. The CDR3 covers 15 residues. Trimming left V 1 base short and J 0 bases short, with 8 bases between. Germline V gene lookup returns CDR1 SEHNR and CDR2 FQNEAQ (reference sequence). In DNA, the CDR3 is TGTGCCAGCAGCTTAGACGGCAGGAGCACAGATACGCAGTATTTT. Its translation: CASSLDGRSTDTQYF.

The chain carries TRBV4-1 and TRBJ2-7; the match to TRBD2 covers 7 bases. The CDR3 is 15 amino acids. V lost 2 bases, J lost 5 bases, and 9 bases stayed unmatched. Looked up from germline, CDR1 is MGHRA and CDR2 is YSYEKL. CDR3 DNA sequence: TGCGCCAGCAGCCAATTCCCTAGCGGAGAAAACGAGCAGTACTTC. Translation: CASSQFPSGENEQYF.

This rearrangement joins TRBV4-1 to TRBJ2-1; possibly TRBD2 for D (5 bases). Trimming stripped 0 bases from V and 8 bases from J, with 17 bases between. The CDR3 has 16 residues. CDR1 MGHRA and CDR2 YSYEKL come from the germline V gene. CDR3 sequence: CASSQEFEGLYHEQFF. DNA for the CDR3: TGCGCCAGCAGCCAAGAGTTCGAGGGCCTTTACCATGAGCAGTTCTTC.

The genes are TRBV19 and TRBJ2-7; D gene uncertain. Germline CDR1 reads LNHDA; CDR2 reads SQIVND (reference sequence). The CDR3 consists of 15 residues. The V end lost 3 bases, the J end lost 3 bases, and 15 bases lay between the germline ends. The CDR3 DNA reads as TGTGCCAGTAGTATCGAATGGGGTTTCAGCTACGAGCAGTACTTC. This codes for CASSIEWGFSYEQYF.

As concerns this clone: Other DNA sequences of this sample code for an identical CDR3. This sequence joins TRBV2 and TRBJ1-4; unclear D gene. Deletions cut 3 bases from V and 0 bases from J, with 8 bases between. This CDR3 has 15 residues. In germline, CDR1 is SNHLY, CDR2 FYNNEI. The CDR3, as DNA: TGTGCCAGCAGTGAGGAGGTGGCAACTAATGAAAAACTGTTTTTT. This encodes CASSEEVATNEKLFF.

The chain combines TRBV4-1 with TRBJ2-3; TRBD2 matches 15 bases. The germline CDR1 and CDR2 sequences are MGHRA and YSYEKL. The CDR3 contains 19 residues. J lost 3 bases, V lost 0 bases, and 7 bases had no gene match. CDR3 coding DNA: TGCGCCAGCAGCCAAGATTGGACTAGCGGGAGGGCCCTGACAGATACGCAGTATTTT. Encoded protein: CASSQDWTSGRALTDTQYF.

The chain links TRBV10-3 to TRBJ2-2; possibly TRBD1 or TRBD2 for D (5 bases each). The CDR3 is 15 residues long. The V end lost 8 bases, the J end lost 1 base, and 14 bases lay between the germline ends. CDR1 and CDR2 from the germline V gene are ENHRY and SYGVKD. CDR3 protein: CAIRVSGGNTGELFF. The CDR3 DNA follows: TGTGCCATCCGAGTTTCTGGGGGGAACACCGGGGAGCTGTTTTTT.

This chain connects TRBV29-1 to TRBJ2-1; the match to TRBD1 covers 8 bases. The length of the CDR3 is 15 residues. Germline values: CDR1 SQVTM, CDR2 ANQGSEA. The J segment lost 4 bases and the V segment lost 4 bases, leaving 9 bases of the junction unmatched. The CDR3 sequence is CSVGIDRGFYNEQFF. CDR3 sequence (DNA): TGCAGCGTTGGGATTGACAGGGGTTTTTACAATGAGCAGTTCTTC.

The chain employs TRBV18 and TRBJ2-7; a weak D match, TRBD1 (6 bases). With 3 bases removed from V and 0 bases from J, the gap between germline ends came to 15 bases. Germline assignment: CDR1 KGHSH and CDR2 LQKENI. The CDR3 is 16 residues long. CDR3 DNA sequence: TGTGCCAGCTCACCTCTGGACAGCTTGTTCTCCTACGAGCAGTACTTC. Translation gives CASSPLDSLFSYEQYF. Complete variable domain (other parts from reference TRBV18 and TRBJ2-7): NAGVMQNPRHLVRRRGQEARLRCSPMKGHSHVYWYRQLPEEGLKFMVYLQKENIIDESGMPKERFSAEFPKEGPSILRIQQVVRGDSAAYFCASSPLDSLFSYEQYFGPGTRLTVT.

This chain uses TRBV7-9 with TRBJ2-7; 8 positions match TRBD2. Germline V lookup: CDR1 SEHNR, CDR2 FQNEAQ (reference sequence). The CDR3 loop spans 18 amino acids. V was clipped by 6 bases and J by 3 bases; unmatched bases: 19. In nucleotides, the CDR3 is TGTGCCAGCAGTCCCTCCCCCACACCTACTAGCGGCCGCTACGAGCAGTACTTC. Amino acids: CASSPSPTPTSGRYEQYF.

On this clone itself: The sample carries other DNA sequences with the same CDR3. This rearrangement joins TRBV5-1 to TRBJ2-1, with 11 bases that match TRBD2. This CDR3 region has 16 residues. V lost 1 base to trimming and J lost 0 bases; unmatched junction nucleotides: 0. Germline CDR1 and CDR2: SGHRS and YFSETQ. CDR3 DNA: TGCGCCAGCAGCTTGACTAGCGGGAGCTCCTACAATGAGCAGTTCTTC. Protein product: CASSLTSGSSYNEQFF.

The rearrangement links TRBV14 to TRBJ1-2; D not resolved. The V and J ends lost 4 bases and 11 bases respectively, with 14 bases between them. Germline loops: CDR1 SGHDN, CDR2 FVKESK. This CDR3 spans 12 amino acids. DNA of the CDR3: TGTGCCAGCAGCCGAGTAGGAAAGAGGTACACCTTC. Translated: CASSRVGKRYTF.

This chain links TRBV12-5 with TRBJ2-7; 8 bases line up with TRBD2. The germline gives CDR1 LGHNT, CDR2 FRNRAP. Trimming cost V 7 bases and J 3 bases; bases outside gene matches: 14. The CDR3 sequence is 16 residues long. As DNA, the CDR3 is TGTGCTAGTGCCTCAGGGGCGGGAGGTGTTCGCTACGAGCAGTACTTC. This translates into CASASGAGGVRYEQYF. Combining the CDR3 with reference TRBV12-5 and TRBJ2-7 gives the whole variable domain DARVTQTPRHKVTEMGQEVTMRCQPILGHNTVFWYRQTMMQGLELLAYFRNRAPLDDSGMPKDRFSAEMPDATLATLKIQPSEPRDSAVYFCASASGAGGVRYEQYFGPGTRLTVT.

The chain couples TRBV28 to TRBJ2-2; TRBD1 might be the D (6 bases). Looked up from germline, CDR1 is MDHEN and CDR2 is SYDVKM. Trimming pared 8 bases from V and 7 bases from J, leaving 17 bases between. The CDR3 consists of 14 residues. The CDR3 sequence is CASGDRTMIGELFF. The CDR3 DNA reads TGTGCCAGCGGCGACAGGACCATGATCGGGGAGCTGTTTTTT.

This rearrangement joins TRBV9 to TRBJ2-1; TRBD2 is a possible D gene (6 bases). With 2 bases removed from V and 6 bases from J, the gap between germline ends came to 15 bases. This CDR3 has 15 amino acids. CDR1 and CDR2 (germline): SGDLS, YYNGEE. The chain's CDR3 is CASSVGREIPNEQFF. The CDR3 DNA is TGTGCCAGCAGCGTGGGCCGGGAGATACCCAATGAGCAGTTCTTC. The full variable domain, completed using reference TRBV9 and TRBJ2-1, is DSGVTQTPKHLITATGQRVTLRCSPRSGDLSVYWYQQSLDQGLQFLIQYYNGEERAKGNILERFSAQQFPDLHSELNLSSLELGDSALYFCASSVGREIPNEQFFGPGTRLTVL.

V is TRBV29-1 and J is TRBJ2-1; 8 bases agree with TRBD1. This CDR3 region has 14 residues. Germline V gives CDR1 SQVTM, CDR2 ANQGSEA. Losses at the gene ends were 4 bases for V and 9 bases for J; bases not matched to a gene: 11. The CDR3 region is CSVVGRGLSVEQFF. In DNA, the CDR3 is TGCAGCGTTGTGGGCAGGGGGCTGTCAGTTGAGCAGTTCTTC.

The genes are TRBV4-3 and TRBJ2-3, with TRBD2 matching over 12 bases. This CDR3 comprises 18 residues. Germline values: CDR1 LGHNA, CDR2 YSLEER. The trim removed 1 base at V and 0 bases at J, leaving 5 bases unmatched. The CDR3 DNA reads TGCGCCAGCAGCCAAGCGCCCGGGACTAGCGGGAGCACAGATACGCAGTATTTT. It is translated as CASSQAPGTSGSTDTQYF.

This clone is a singleton in its sample. V is TRBV5-7 and J is TRBJ2-7; D is uncertain. TRBV5-7 falls under the ORF class, with uncertain function. The CDR3 contains 10 residues. With 6 bases removed from V and 4 bases from J, the gap between germline ends came to 5 bases. The CDR3 is CASTIYEQYF. The CDR3 DNA sequence: TGTGCCAGCACGATTTACGAGCAGTACTTC.

CDR3 sequence: CASSSTKQGRNEKLFF. CDR3 nucleotides: TGTGCCAGCAGCTCGACTAAACAGGGCCGAAATGAAAAACTGTTTTTT. The J gene is TRBJ1-4, the V gene TRBV11-2; TRBD1 might be the D (6 bases). The ends were cut back, 4 bases at V and 5 bases at J, with 17 bases in the middle. Germline CDR1 and CDR2: SGHAT and FQNNGV. The CDR3 runs to 16 residues.

As for this clone: Other DNA sequences in the sample encode the same CDR3. The chain is built from TRBV5-1 and TRBJ2-2; D is possibly TRBD1 (6 bases). The V gene lost 4 bases and the J gene lost 0 bases, with 10 bases spanning the gap. Germline CDR1 SGHRS, CDR2 YFSETQ. The CDR3 extends over 15 amino acids. The chain's CDR3 is CASSRDRSNTGELFF. The CDR3, as DNA: TGCGCCAGCAGCCGAGACAGGTCGAACACCGGGGAGCTGTTTTTT.

The gene calls are TRBV4-3 and TRBJ1-2; unclear D gene. With 0 bases removed from V and 3 bases from J, the gap between germline ends came to 14 bases. The germline CDR1 and CDR2 sequences are LGHNA and YSLEER. CDR3 size: 16 residues. CDR3 residues: CASSQDFALGDYGYTF. As DNA, the CDR3 is TGCGCCAGCAGCCAAGATTTTGCCCTTGGTGACTATGGCTACACCTTC.

The chain carries TRBV18 and TRBJ1-4; D is unclear. Germline V gene data show CDR1 as KGHSH and CDR2 as LQKENI. V dropped 2 bases and J dropped 5 bases, with 6 bases sitting between them. The CDR3 length is 13 residues. Here the CDR3 DNA reads TGTGCCAGCTCACCAGTGTACAATGAAAAACTGTTTTTT. Residues: CASSPVYNEKLFF.

As regards this clone: Other DNA sequences within the sample encode an identical CDR3. CDR3 coding DNA: TGCAGTGCTCAATACAATGAGCAGTTCTTC. This sequence encodes CSAQYNEQFF. The chain joins TRBV20-1 to TRBJ2-1; no reliable D call. Trimming left V 5 bases short and J 4 bases short, with 3 bases between. This CDR3 has 10 residues. CDR1 DFQATT and CDR2 SNEGSKA come from the germline V gene (reference sequence).

V usage is TRBV6-5 and J usage is TRBJ2-3; possible D gene TRBD1, 5 bases. The germline CDR1 and CDR2 sequences are MNHEY and SVGAGI. V gave up 10 bases and J gave up 1 base, with 18 bases separating them. The CDR3 runs to 15 residues. DNA for the CDR3: TGTGCCACCAGAGACAGACTCAAGGGCACAGATACGCAGTATTTT. This gives the protein CATRDRLKGTDTQYF.

This clone was detected only once. The chain recombines TRBV9 with TRBJ2-3; 8 bases fit TRBD1. Trimming cost V 4 bases and J 2 bases; bases outside gene matches: 9. CDR3 length: 16 residues. The germline CDR1 and CDR2 sequences are SGDLS and YYNGEE. CDR3 bases: TGTGCCAGCAGCCTAAGTCCAGGGGGCATCACAGATACGCAGTATTTT. Its translation: CASSLSPGGITDTQYF.

V and J are TRBV6-5 and TRBJ2-5; D is uncertain. The CDR3 length is 14 residues. Germline V lookup: CDR1 MNHEY, CDR2 SVGAGI. Deletions cut 8 bases from V and 3 bases from J, with 16 bases between. CDR3 nucleotide sequence: TGTGCCAGCGCCCGCCGTCAGGCCAAAGAGACCCAGTACTTC. Its protein product is CASARRQAKETQYF.